This T cell receptor (beta chain) was captured by sequencing in a study of preoperative IRX-2 immunotherapy in early breast cancer. The CDR3 is 15 residues long. Trimming removed 2 bases from V and 3 bases from J, with 13 bases in between. From germline, CDR1 is MNHEY and CDR2 SVGAGI. Assay used: immunoSEQ multiplex PCR; TCRdb lists only in-frame clones, some missing. The data show under 45,000 clones, about 95% seen once. Treatment of the sample: preoperative locoregional IRX-2 cytokine immunotherapy. This phase Ib study tested locoregional IRX-2 cytokine immunotherapy given before surgery. The sample was tumor tissue, taken after IRX-2 immunotherapy. The clonotype comes from a human donor with breast cancer. The rearrangement links TRBV6-5 to TRBJ1-2, with D tentatively TRBD1 (5 bases). CDR3 protein: CASSYEPGLHYGYTF. The CDR3 DNA follows: TGTGCCAGCAGTTACGAGCCGGGACTGCACTATGGCTACACCTTC.